This T cell receptor (beta chain) was sequenced for a study of blood T cell repertoires in COVID-19. Turning to the study itself: Acute and convalescent COVID-19 specimens originated in the United States, Italy and Spain. PBMCs, B-cell-depleted T cells, or T cells were the source of the cDNA or gDNA that made up the material.

Original analysis: Estimation of nucleated cell counts relied on the amplification of reference gene primers. Assay used: immunoSEQ multiplex PCR; TCRdb lists only in-frame clones, some missing. V, J and clone size were drawn from that table, and D and trimming were deduced from the DNA. There are fewer than 250,000 clones in the sample; 80% to 90% occur only once, and roughly 2.5% lies in the top ten. V dropped 2 bases and J dropped 13; count of bases not matched to a gene: 10. The CDR3 is 13 residues long. Germline assignment: CDR1 SGHTA and CDR2 FQGNSA. This TCR derives from a woman aged 35 to 49 with active or convalescent COVID-19. Sequencing was done on a sample of peripheral blood. This sequence joins TRBV7-2 and TRBJ2-5; 7 bases line up with TRBD2. Here the CDR3 reads CASSLKKAGDLYF. CDR3 nucleotides: TGTGCCAGCAGCTTAAAAAAGGCGGGGGATTTGTACTTC.